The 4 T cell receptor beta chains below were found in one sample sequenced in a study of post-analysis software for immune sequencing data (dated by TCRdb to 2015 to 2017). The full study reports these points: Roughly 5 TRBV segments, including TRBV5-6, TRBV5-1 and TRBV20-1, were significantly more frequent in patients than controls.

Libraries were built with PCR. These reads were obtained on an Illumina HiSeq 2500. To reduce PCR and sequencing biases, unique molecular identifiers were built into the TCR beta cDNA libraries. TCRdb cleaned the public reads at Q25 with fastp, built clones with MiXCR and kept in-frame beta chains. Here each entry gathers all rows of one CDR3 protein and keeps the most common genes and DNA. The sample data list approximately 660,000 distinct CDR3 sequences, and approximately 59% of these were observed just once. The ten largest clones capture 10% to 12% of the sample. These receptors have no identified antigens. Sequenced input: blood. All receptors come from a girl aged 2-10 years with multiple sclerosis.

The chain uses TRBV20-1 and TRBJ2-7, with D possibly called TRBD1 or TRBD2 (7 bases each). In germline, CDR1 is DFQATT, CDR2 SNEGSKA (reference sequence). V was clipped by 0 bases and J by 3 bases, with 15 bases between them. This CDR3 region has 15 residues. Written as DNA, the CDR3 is TGCAGTGCTAGAGATCCGCAGGGGGAGGGCTACGAGCAGTACTTC. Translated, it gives CSARDPQGEGYEQYF.

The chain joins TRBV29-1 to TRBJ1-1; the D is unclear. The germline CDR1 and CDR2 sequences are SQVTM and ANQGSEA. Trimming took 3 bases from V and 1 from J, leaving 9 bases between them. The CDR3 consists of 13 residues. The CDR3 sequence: CSVEAQPNTEAFF. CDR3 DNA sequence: TGCAGCGTTGAGGCACAGCCGAACACTGAAGCTTTCTTT.

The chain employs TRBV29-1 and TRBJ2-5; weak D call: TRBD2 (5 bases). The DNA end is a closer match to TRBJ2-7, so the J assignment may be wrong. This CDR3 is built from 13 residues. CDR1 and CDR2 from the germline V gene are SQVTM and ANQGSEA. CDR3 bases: TGCAGCGTACGAGGGCGATTAACCTACGAGCAGTACTTC. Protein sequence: CSVRGRLTYEQYF.

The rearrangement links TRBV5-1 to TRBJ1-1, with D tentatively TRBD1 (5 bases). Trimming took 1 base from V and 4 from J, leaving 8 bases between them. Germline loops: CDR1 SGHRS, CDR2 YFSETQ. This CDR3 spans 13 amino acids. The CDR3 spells CASSLLQGTEAFF. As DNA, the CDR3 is TGCGCCAGCAGCTTGTTGCAGGGCACTGAAGCTTTCTTT.